This TCR beta chain was found in a study of cytomegalovirus exposure and HLA in healthy donors. Trimming took 4 bases from V and 3 from J; bases not matched to a gene: 8. In germline, CDR1 is SGDLS, CDR2 YYNGEE. The CDR3 consists of 15 residues. Profiled with immunoSEQ multiplex PCR; TCRdb holds only in-frame clones, not every one. The sample contains about 200,000 clones, around 90% of which appear only once. This clone was found once. This clonotype was obtained from a woman between 18 and 29 years old in good health and CMV-seropositive. The rearrangement uses TRBV9 and TRBJ2-7, with 9 bases lining up with TRBD1. Sequenced: PBMCs. CDR3 protein: CASSPRDRVNYEQYF. CDR3 nucleotide sequence: TGTGCCAGCAGCCCTAGGGACAGGGTCAACTACGAGCAGTACTTC.